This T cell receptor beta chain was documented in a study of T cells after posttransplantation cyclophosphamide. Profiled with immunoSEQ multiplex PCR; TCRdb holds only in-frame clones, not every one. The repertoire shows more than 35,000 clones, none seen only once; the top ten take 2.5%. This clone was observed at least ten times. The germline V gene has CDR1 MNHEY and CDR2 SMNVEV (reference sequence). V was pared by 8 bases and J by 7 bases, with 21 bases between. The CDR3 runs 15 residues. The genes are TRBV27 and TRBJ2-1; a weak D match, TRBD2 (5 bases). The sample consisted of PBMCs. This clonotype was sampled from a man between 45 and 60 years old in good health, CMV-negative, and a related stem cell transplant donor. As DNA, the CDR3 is TGTGCCAGCGGCATCATGTGGACTCCTTTGAATGAGCAGTTCTTC. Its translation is CASGIMWTPLNEQFF.